The 24 T cell receptor beta chains below all came from one sample that was sequenced in a study of blood T cell repertoires in COVID-19. Using immunoSEQ multiplex PCR, the repertoire was profiled, and TCRdb retains in-frame clones only, with some absent. The data contain more than 95,000 clones, around 86% of them singletons. The sequencing sample was made of peripheral blood. The receptors were sampled from a man aged 50-59 years with acute or convalescent COVID-19.

The count of this clone is one. The chain uses TRBV5-1 and TRBJ2-2, with D perhaps TRBD1 (5 bases). The germline CDR1 and CDR2 sequences are SGHRS and YFSETQ. V was trimmed by 4 bases and J by 7 bases, leaving 11 bases between them. The CDR3 sequence is 13 residues long. In DNA form, the CDR3 reads TGCGCCAGCAGCGCCGACAGTCTCGGGGAGCTGTTTTTT. Amino acids: CASSADSLGELFF.

The chain combines TRBV5-1 with TRBJ1-1; 8 bases align to TRBD1. Germline CDR1 is SGHRS and CDR2 is YFSETQ. With V trimmed by 4 bases and J by 5 bases, 7 bases remained unmatched. This CDR3 contains 14 residues. The CDR3 reads CASSLGTGGTEAFF. DNA for the CDR3: TGCGCCAGCAGCCTAGGGACAGGAGGGACTGAAGCTTTCTTT.

The sample holds one count of this clone. The CDR3 here is CASSMGALNTEAFF. CDR3 DNA: TGTGCCAGCAGCATGGGCGCCTTGAACACTGAAGCTTTCTTT. The gene calls are TRBV5-5 and TRBJ1-1, with D unresolved. Germline lookup yields CDR1 SGHKS and CDR2 YYEKEE (reference sequence). CDR3 length: 14 amino acids. With 4 bases removed from V and 0 bases from J, the gap between germline ends came to 10 bases.

This clone came up a few times. This chain uses TRBV20-1 with TRBJ2-7; TRBD2 matches 9 bases. Per germline, CDR1 DFQATT and CDR2 SNEGSKA (reference sequence). The CDR3 is 14 amino acids. After removal of 3 bases from V and 3 bases from J, the junction contained 6 bases not matched to a gene. The CDR3 DNA follows: TGCAGTGCTAGTAAGCCTAGCGGGATCTACGAGCAGTACTTC. This sequence encodes CSASKPSGIYEQYF.

This chain connects TRBV5-5 to TRBJ2-1, with a possible D match to TRBD1 (6 bases). Germline V gene lookup returns CDR1 SGHKS and CDR2 YYEKEE (reference sequence). V lost 4 bases and J 5 bases, leaving 13 bases between the germline ends. This CDR3 is built from 14 residues. CDR3 in DNA: TGTGCCAGCAGCATGACAGGCCCCAACAATGAGCAGTTCTTC. Its translation is CASSMTGPNNEQFF.

This clone was seen ten or more times. The V call is TRBV10-3, the J call TRBJ2-1; 8 bases line up with TRBD2. The CDR3 runs to 13 residues. The junction had 7 bases not matched to a gene; V was cut back by 8 bases and J by 7 bases. Per the germline V gene, CDR1 is ENHRY and CDR2 is SYGVKD. The CDR3 DNA reads as TGTGCCATCCGGCTAGCGGGTGGGAATGAGCAGTTCTTC. Translating it yields CAIRLAGGNEQFF.

This clone was counted a single time. CDR3 bases: TGTGCCAGTAGTGGTCGGAGTAGTAGGTACAATGAGCAGTTCTTC. As protein: CASSGRSSRYNEQFF. The V and J genes are TRBV19 and TRBJ2-1; D is unclear. CDR1 and CDR2 (germline): LNHDA, SQIVND (reference sequence). The CDR3 runs 15 residues. V lost 5 bases to trimming and J lost 4 bases, with 15 bases between them.

This clone was seen a handful of times. The rearrangement joins TRBV6-6 to TRBJ1-1; D uncertain. Germline V gives CDR1 MNHNY, CDR2 SVGAGI (reference sequence). CDR3 length: 14 amino acids. Trimming shortened V by 7 bases and J by 5 bases, and 17 bases separated the two germline ends. The CDR3 sequence: CASNRASGGTEAFF. The CDR3 DNA reads as TGTGCCAGCAATCGGGCTTCAGGAGGGACTGAAGCTTTCTTT.

This clone occurred once. The rearrangement joins TRBV12-2 to TRBJ2-7; the table calls TRBD2, which could not be checked here. TRBV12-2 corresponds to a pseudogene. CDR3 length: 14 amino acids. CDR3 amino acids: CASRFRLPSGEQYF. In DNA, the CDR3 is TGTGCAAGTCGCTTTAGGTTACCGAGCGGGGAGCAGTACTTC.

The rearrangement joins TRBV10-3 to TRBJ2-7; 7 nucleotides agree with TRBD2. This CDR3 has 13 residues. The germline V gene encodes CDR1 ENHRY and CDR2 SYGVKD. The J segment lost 4 bases and the V segment lost 5 bases, leaving 5 bases of the junction unmatched. CDR3 sequence reads: CAISSGEGYEQYF. The CDR3, as DNA: TGTGCCATCAGTAGCGGGGAAGGGTACGAGCAGTACTTC.

The chain has TRBV25-1 and TRBJ2-7; 7 positions match TRBD2. Germline V gene sequence: CDR1 MGHDK, CDR2 SYGVNS. Trimming took 4 bases from V and 0 from J; bases not matched to a gene: 6. The CDR3 contains 15 residues. CDR3 region: CASSGFRDYSYEQYF. The CDR3 DNA follows: TGTGCCAGCAGTGGATTCCGGGACTACTCCTACGAGCAGTACTTC.

This sequence joins TRBV28 and TRBJ1-2; the match to TRBD1 covers 8 bases. Germline CDR1 and CDR2: MDHEN and SYDVKM. V was clipped by 7 bases and J by 7 bases; unmatched bases: 2. The CDR3 extends over 11 amino acids. This CDR3 is CASTDRGGYTF. DNA of the CDR3: TGTGCCAGCACCGACAGGGGTGGCTACACCTTC.

The chain is built from TRBV6-4 and TRBJ2-7, with 9 bases that match TRBD1. Germline-derived CDR1 and CDR2 are MRHNA and SNTAGT. This CDR3 comprises 15 residues. V lost 5 bases, J lost 4 bases, and 9 bases stayed unmatched. CDR3 sequence: CASSTPGQGLYEQYF. DNA of the CDR3: TGTGCCAGCAGTACCCCGGGACAGGGTTTGTACGAGCAGTACTTC.

The chain links TRBV12-5 to TRBJ2-1, with 7 bases lining up with TRBD2. The V segment lost 0 bases and the J segment 8 bases; nucleotides outside the gene matches: 10. The CDR3 runs to 16 residues. Germline-derived CDR1 and CDR2 are LGHNT and FRNRAP. The CDR3 protein is CASGLVMGRGWDEQFF. The CDR3 DNA is TGTGCTAGTGGTTTGGTAATGGGGAGGGGTTGGGATGAGCAGTTCTTC.

The rearrangement links TRBV28 to TRBJ2-7, with a tentative D call TRBD2 (5 bases). V lost 4 bases and J 3 bases, leaving 7 bases between the germline ends. The germline CDR1 and CDR2 sequences are MDHEN and SYDVKM. This CDR3 region has 12 residues. CDR3 loop: CASSSDFYEQYF. The CDR3 DNA reads TGTGCCAGCAGTTCGGACTTCTACGAGCAGTACTTC. The full variable domain, its missing parts supplied by reference TRBV28 and TRBJ2-7, is DVKVTQSSRYLVKRTGEKVFLECVQDMDHENMFWYRQDPGLGLRLIYFSYDVKMKEKGDIPEGYSVSREKKERFSLILESASTNQTSMYLCASSSDFYEQYFGPGTRLTVT.

The J gene is TRBJ2-1, the V gene TRBV9, with TRBD2 matching 13 bases. The CDR3 runs to 16 residues. Per the germline V gene, CDR1 is SGDLS and CDR2 is YYNGEE. V gave up 4 bases and J gave up 6 bases; unmatched junction bases: 7. CDR3 bases: TGTGCCAGCAGCCCCCGACTAGCGGGAGGTCGCAATGAGCAGTTCTTC. It yields the protein CASSPRLAGGRNEQFF.

V and J are TRBV30 and TRBJ1-6, with D maybe TRBD1 (5 bases). V was pared by 3 bases and J by 4 bases, with 10 bases between. Germline V lookup: CDR1 GTSNPN, CDR2 SVGIG (reference sequence). The CDR3 is 14 amino acids. The CDR3 loop is CAWSGGTYNSPLHF. The CDR3 DNA reads TGTGCCTGGAGCGGGGGGACTTATAATTCACCCCTCCACTTT.

To note about this clone: The junction departs from the called germline gene at one end, perhaps through a read error. The rearrangement links TRBV12-3 or TRBV12-4 to TRBJ2-1, with TRBD2 matching 9 bases. This CDR3 has 13 amino acids. The CDR3 reads CASSFRVAGVSVF. The CDR3 DNA is TGTGCCAGCAGTTTTAGGGTAGCGGGAGTCTCGGTCTTC.

The chain combines TRBV28 with TRBJ2-3; TRBD1 might be the D (5 bases). Deletions cut 3 bases from V and 2 bases from J, with 9 bases between. CDR3 length: 14 residues. Germline CDR1 reads MDHEN; CDR2 reads SYDVKM. The CDR3 region has the DNA TGTGCCAGCAGTTTCCAGGGCCCCACAGATACGCAGTATTTT. Its translation: CASSFQGPTDTQYF. The variable domain in full, with the rest retrieved from reference TRBV28 and TRBJ2-3, is DVKVTQSSRYLVKRTGEKVFLECVQDMDHENMFWYRQDPGLGLRLIYFSYDVKMKEKGDIPEGYSVSREKKERFSLILESASTNQTSMYLCASSFQGPTDTQYFGPGTRLTVL.

In this sample, this clone turned up once. V and J are TRBV3-1 (or the pseudogene TRBV3-2) and TRBJ1-3; 9 bases are shared with TRBD1. The trim removed 5 bases at V and 3 bases at J, leaving 2 bases unmatched. The CDR3 covers 14 residues. Per germline, CDR1 LGHDT and CDR2 YNNKEL (reference sequence). The CDR3 DNA reads TGTGCCAGCAGCAAGGACAGGGGTGGAAACACCATATATTTT. This encodes CASSKDRGGNTIYF.

This chain uses TRBV5-1 with TRBJ2-6, with 12 bases identical to TRBD1. This CDR3 has 19 amino acids. Germline V gene lookup returns CDR1 SGHRS and CDR2 YFSETQ. V lost 1 base and J lost 2; bases outside the gene matches: 7. Here the CDR3 DNA reads TGCGCCAGCAGCTTGACTGGGACAGGGGGCGGGGCTGGGGCCAACGTCCTGACTTTC. Encoded protein: CASSLTGTGGGAGANVLTF.

The V call is TRBV2, the J call TRBJ1-6; TRBD1 aligns across 7 bases. The ends lost 10 bases at V and 5 bases at J; junction bases unmatched: 8. The CDR3 is 14 amino acids. CDR1 and CDR2 (germline): SNHLY, FYNNEI. The CDR3 spells CATGGGTDNSPLHF. CDR3 nucleotide sequence: TGTGCCACCGGCGGGGGGACAGATAATTCACCCCTCCACTTT.

The rearrangement joins TRBV2 to TRBJ2-7; maybe TRBD2 (6 bases). Germline V gives CDR1 SNHLY, CDR2 FYNNEI. The CDR3 has 12 amino acids. The V end lost 6 bases, the J end lost 6 bases, and 12 bases lay between the germline ends. CDR3 nucleotides: TGTGCCAGCAGGAGGCCTAGCGTCGAGCAGTACTTC. Amino acids: CASRRPSVEQYF.

This rearrangement joins TRBV5-6 to TRBJ2-7; 8 bases fit TRBD1. Trimming took 4 bases from V and 4 from J; bases not matched to a gene: 10. From germline, CDR1 is SGHDT and CDR2 YYEEEE. The length of the CDR3 is 15 residues. DNA of the CDR3: TGTGCCAGCAGCCCACAGGGGGTTTGGGTTTACGAGCAGTACTTC. Translation: CASSPQGVWVYEQYF. The full variable domain, in which reference TRBV5-6 and TRBJ2-7 provide the parts outside the CDR3, is DAGVTQSPTHLIKTRGQQVTLRCSPKSGHDTVSWYQQALGQGPQFIFQYYEEEERQRGNFPDRFSGHQFPNYSSELNVNALLLGDSALYLCASSPQGVWVYEQYFGPGTRLTVT.